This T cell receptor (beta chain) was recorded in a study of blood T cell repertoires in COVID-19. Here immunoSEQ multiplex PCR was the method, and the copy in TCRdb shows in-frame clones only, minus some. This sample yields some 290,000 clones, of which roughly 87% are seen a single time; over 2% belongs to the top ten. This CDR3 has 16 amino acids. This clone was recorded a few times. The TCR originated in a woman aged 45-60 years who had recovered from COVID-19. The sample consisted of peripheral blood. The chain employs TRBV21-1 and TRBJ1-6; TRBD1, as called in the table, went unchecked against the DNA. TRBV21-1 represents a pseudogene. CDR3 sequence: CASSTQGDAGLSPLHF. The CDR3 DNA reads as TGTGCCAGCAGCACTCAGGGGGACGCAGGTCTTTCACCCCTCCACTTT.